Here is one T cell receptor (beta chain) with its context. The data were taken from a study of cytomegalovirus exposure and HLA in healthy donors. In germline, CDR1 is SGHRS, CDR2 YFSETQ. V lost 2 bases and J lost 4, with 5 bases in between. This CDR3 spans 12 amino acids. PCR involved 60 Vbeta and 13 Jbeta primers. Method: immunoSEQ multiplex PCR; TCRdb's copy keeps in-frame clones and lacks some. There are tens of thousands of clones in the sample; about 60% occur only once, and 15% lies in the top ten. The chain employs TRBV5-1 and TRBJ2-3, with D unresolved. This sequence was found in a woman aged 40-49 years in good health and CMV-seropositive. Source material: PBMCs. The CDR3 sequence is CASSFPADTQYF. In DNA, the CDR3 is TGCGCCAGCAGCTTCCCCGCAGATACGCAGTATTTT.